The source of this TCR beta chain is a study of post-analysis software for immune sequencing data. Overall study findings and caveats: Compared with controls, patients had more of five or six TRBV segments, including TRBV5-6, TRBV5-1 and TRBV20-1.

Researchers reported that TCR beta cDNA libraries carried unique molecular identifiers. TCRdb processed the PCR reads anew with MiXCR; each CDR3 protein has one entry. Among 150,000 to 200,000 distinct CDR3 sequences listed, approximately 31% were seen once. This clonotype was seen ten or more times. Its cognate antigen is unknown. With 0 bases clipped from V and 1 base from J, the junction kept 4 bases outside the gene matches. The CDR3 is 16 residues long. Per germline, CDR1 SGHRS and CDR2 YFSETQ. The rearrangement links TRBV5-1 to TRBJ2-3; TRBD1 matches 8 bases. Sample: blood. This receptor was taken from a girl aged 5-17 years with multiple sclerosis. This CDR3 reads CASSLAGGAGTDTQYF. CDR3 in DNA: TGCGCCAGCAGCTTGGCAGGGGGCGCGGGCACAGATACGCAGTATTTT. Combining the CDR3 with reference TRBV5-1 and TRBJ2-3 gives the whole variable domain KAGVTQTPRYLIKTRGQQVTLSCSPISGHRSVSWYQQTPGQGLQFLFEYFSETQRNKGNFPGRFSGRQFSNSRSEMNVSTLELGDSALYLCASSLAGGAGTDTQYFGPGTRLTVL.